This record concerns one TCR beta chain sequence. This clone showed up many times. Its antigen is not yet known. The DNA ends 3 residues before the CDR3 does, and the rest of the CDR3 is filled in from the germline J gene. This sample stems from a study of T cell clonality in common variable immunodeficiency (dated by TCRdb to between 2014 and 2017). For sequencing input, CVID and control samples contributed equivalent amounts of genomic DNA. For every sample, a 60 bp segment covering the rearranged TCRbeta CDR3 region was amplified and then sequenced. The immunoSEQ assay, a bias-corrected multiplex PCR combined with high-throughput sequencing, was used to amplify TCRbeta. Per the authors' processing: Each unique nucleotide sequence was treated as a clone and annotated with V, D and J genes, copy number and frequency. Sequences were labeled productive if in frame, and non-productive if out of frame or containing stop codons. As previously described, Shannon's entropy was used to calculate clonality. The predicted amino acid sequences of productive clones were used to derive mean CDR3 Kyte-Doolittle hydropathy. Using the R hclust function, scaled V gene usage was clustered hierarchically with Manhattan distance and complete linkage. Sharing of clones by CDR3 amino acid sequence was evaluated through resampling of 12 repertoires per group over 100 rounds. The repertoires were searched for some 70 published EBV-specific TCRbeta sequences and 245 published CMV-specific TCRbeta sequences. Analysis left out two CVID samples that produced under 10,000 sequences, so around 40 CVID repertoires remained. TCRdb mirrors the immuneACCESS table, restricted to in-frame sequences. Some clones are absent from its copies; in checked studies, under half trace to an unresolved V gene, and the reason for the others is unknown. The DNA gave D and trimming, while V, J and clone size come from that table. This sample holds about 29,000 clones in total, without any singletons. 4% to 5% of the sample is held by the ten biggest clonotypes.

Predominantly Caucasian heritage was noted among both the CVID patients and the healthy controls. Heparinized peripheral whole blood samples of about 5 to 8 ml were collected from each donor. Genomic DNA from adults with common variable immune deficiency (CVID) and from healthy adult controls was used to sequence TCRbeta CDR3 repertoires. There were about 22 healthy adult volunteers in the control group (approximately 12 female and approximately ten male), ranging in age from about 20 to 70 years, with a mean age of about 36. To isolate peripheral blood mononuclear cells, diluted blood was subjected to density centrifugation over Hypaque 1077 or Ficoll-Paque. Genomic DNA was obtained from unsorted mononuclear cells through either Qiagen column purification or a centrifugation-based method. Results the study describes overall, beyond this receptor: According to the authors, finding the cause of the higher clonality in CVID would require sequencing the repertoires of T cell subpopulations. CVID subjects shared fewer TCRbeta clones with each other than healthy controls did (p < 0.0001). Although equal DNA input was used, an average of about 85,000 unique sequences per sample was obtained for controls, compared with some 30,000 for CVID samples. TCRbeta clonality was higher in CVID subjects than in healthy controls (t-test p = 0.018), and the increase was most characteristic of about a third of subjects. Correlations of repertoire features with clinical complications were constrained by heterogeneity among patients within the CVID cohort. CVID TCRbeta sequences were reported to have fewer deletions and N-nucleotide insertions and to lack highly modified clones with 13 or more V deletions.

The CDR3, from cysteine to phenylalanine, totals 16 residues. Of the CDR3's DNA, 39 bases were read; they are in frame from base 1. Trimming accounts for 3 bases at V and 1 base at J, while the number of junction bases matched to no gene is 7. CDR1 LNHDA and CDR2 SQIVND were looked up in the germline V gene (reference sequence). Source material: peripheral blood mononuclear cells. The rearrangement combines TRBV19 with TRBJ2-7, with 9 middle bases fitting TRBD2. The TCR originated in a person aged 18-69 years in good health. CDR3 DNA, as far as it was read: TGTGCCAGTAGTATGGCGGGAGGGCCCTCGTCCTACGAG. Its coded protein is CASSMAGGPSSYE. The whole CDR3 sequence reads CASSMAGGPSSYEQYF.